The subject of this entry is one T cell receptor (beta chain). Antigen unknown. The sample comes from a study of T cell responses to AZD1222 COVID-19 vaccine. Findings of the study overall: Across spike, vaccine-associated CD4 TCRs were found, dominant at 160-218 and 743-854. Baseline seropositivity characterized only a handful of AZD1222 recipients. Repertoire sampling happened only post peak T cell response.

Germline CDR1 and CDR2: SNHLY and FYNNEI. The CDR3 length is 14 residues. V lost 3 bases to trimming and J lost 1 base, with 8 bases between them. The protocol was immunoSEQ multiplex PCR, while the TCRdb copy is restricted to in-frame clones and leaves out a portion. The sample yields 70,000 to 95,000 clones, roughly 89% seen once. The rearrangement uses TRBV2 and TRBJ2-3; no reliable D call. The receptor comes from an adult in good health. The specimen was peripheral blood, collected on day 0 of MenACWY control vaccination. The CDR3 sequence is CASSDNHRTDTQYF. The CDR3 nucleotides read TGTGCCAGCAGTGACAACCACCGCACAGATACGCAGTATTTT.